Below, 18 T cell receptor beta chains from the same sample are listed, as sequenced in a study of PD-L1 blockade in urothelial cancer. Data came from immunoSEQ multiplex PCR; TCRdb stores just in-frame clones and leaves some out. Among more than 40,000 clones, approximately 90% were seen once, and the ten largest hold roughly an eighth. The material was PBMCs, obtained around atezolizumab (anti-PD-L1) treatment. These receptors all come from a woman aged 60 to 75 with urothelial cancer.

The chain is built from TRBV5-1 and TRBJ2-5; D remains unclear. This CDR3 has 14 amino acids. V lost 2 bases, J lost 1 base, and 9 bases lay in between. The V gene's germline CDR1 is SGHRS and CDR2 YFSETQ. CDR3 region: CASSFPETQETQYF. CDR3 sequence (DNA): TGCGCCAGCAGCTTCCCAGAAACCCAAGAGACCCAGTACTTC.

The chain carries TRBV18 and TRBJ1-4; D gene ambiguous. The germline V gene has CDR1 KGHSH and CDR2 LQKENI. Trimming took 7 bases from V and 3 from J, leaving 12 bases between them. This CDR3 is built from 14 residues. The CDR3 DNA is TGTGCCAGCTTACGGTGGGCAGCTAATGAAAAACTGTTTTTT. It yields the protein CASLRWAANEKLFF.

The rearrangement joins TRBV4-1 to TRBJ2-7, with D unclear. The V gene's germline CDR1 is MGHRA and CDR2 YSYEKL. V was cut by 8 bases and J by 2 bases, with 7 bases left in between. The CDR3 runs to 11 residues. The CDR3 nucleotides read TGCGCCAGCGGCCCAACCTACGAGCAGTACTTC. Its translation is CASGPTYEQYF.

This rearrangement joins TRBV7-9 to TRBJ2-3, with 7 positions matching TRBD1. The CDR3 loop spans 14 amino acids. J was trimmed by 2 bases and V by 5 bases; bases with no gene match: 4. Germline lookup yields CDR1 SEHNR and CDR2 FQNEAQ (reference sequence). This chain's CDR3 is CASSPGQYTDTQYF. For the CDR3, the DNA is TGTGCCAGCAGCCCGGGACAGTACACAGATACGCAGTATTTT. Based on the CDR3 plus reference TRBV7-9 and TRBJ2-3, the full variable domain is DTGVSQNPRHKITKRGQNVTFRCDPISEHNRLYWYRQTLGQGPEFLTYFQNEAQLEKSRLLSDRFSAERPKGSFSTLEIQRTEQGDSAMYLCASSPGQYTDTQYFGPGTRLTVL.

This chain joins TRBV2 and TRBJ1-5, with D perhaps TRBD1 (5 bases). CDR1 SNHLY and CDR2 FYNNEI come from the germline V gene. V gave up 8 bases and J gave up 0 bases, with 17 bases separating them. The CDR3 totals 16 residues. The CDR3 is CASPGEGKLSNQPQHF. The CDR3 DNA reads as TGTGCCAGCCCTGGGGAGGGGAAACTTAGCAATCAGCCCCAGCATTTT.

The chain links TRBV29-1 to TRBJ2-1; the match to TRBD1 covers 7 bases. Germline lookup yields CDR1 SQVTM and CDR2 ANQGSEA. The CDR3 has 15 amino acids. V lost 6 bases, J lost 4 bases, and 12 bases stayed unmatched. The CDR3 loop is CSVPLTGVDYNEQFF. As DNA, the CDR3 is TGCAGCGTCCCACTAACAGGGGTCGATTACAATGAGCAGTTCTTC.

This clone was seen just once. This chain uses TRBV6-6 with TRBJ2-7; 7 nucleotides align to TRBD2. V lost 7 bases to trimming and J lost 1 base; unmatched junction nucleotides: 7. The CDR3 spans 14 residues. Germline assignment: CDR1 MNHNY and CDR2 SVGAGI (reference sequence). CDR3 sequence: CASTGSSGSYEQYF. The CDR3 DNA reads TGTGCCAGCACAGGATCTAGCGGTTCCTACGAGCAGTACTTC.

The gene calls are TRBV7-9 and TRBJ2-7, with 8 bases lining up with TRBD1. This CDR3 spans 14 amino acids. J gave up 2 bases and V 2 bases, and 2 bases lay outside the gene matches. CDR1 and CDR2 from the germline V gene are SEHNR and FQNEAQ (reference sequence). The CDR3 region is CASSLWDRTYEQYF. Here the CDR3 DNA reads TGTGCCAGCAGCTTATGGGACAGGACCTACGAGCAGTACTTC.

The chain combines TRBV7-2 with TRBJ2-7; D remains unclear. This CDR3 has 12 residues. Between the trimmed V and J ends, which lost 2 bases and 3 bases, there was a span of 5 bases. Per the germline V gene, CDR1 is SGHTA and CDR2 is FQGNSA. The DNA for the CDR3 is TGTGCCAGCAGCTTATGGCTCTACGAGCAGTACTTC. Protein: CASSLWLYEQYF.

V is TRBV2 and J is TRBJ1-4; possibly TRBD1 for D (5 bases). CDR1 and CDR2 (germline): SNHLY, FYNNEI. The length of the CDR3 is 12 residues. Trimming removed 7 bases from V and 6 bases from J, with 9 bases in between. CDR3 bases: TGTGCCAGCAATCGCAGGGATGAAAAACTGTTTTTT. Encoded protein: CASNRRDEKLFF.

The rearrangement links TRBV7-9 to TRBJ1-1; a weak D match, TRBD1 (6 bases). V was shortened by 5 bases and J by 0 bases, with 10 bases between the two germline ends. CDR3 size: 14 residues. CDR1 and CDR2 from the germline V gene are SEHNR and FQNEAQ (reference sequence). The DNA of the CDR3 is TGTGCCAGCAGCGACAGGAGCATGAACACTGAAGCTTTCTTT. It is translated as CASSDRSMNTEAFF.

J is TRBJ2-1 and V is TRBV5-4, with 7 bases matching TRBD2. The CDR3 runs 14 residues. With 2 bases clipped from V and 6 bases from J, the junction kept 5 bases outside the gene matches. The V gene's germline CDR1 is SGHNT and CDR2 YYREEE (reference sequence). CDR3 sequence (DNA): TGTGCCAGCAGCTTATCTAGCGGATTCAATGAGCAGTTCTTC. Amino acid sequence: CASSLSSGFNEQFF.

In DNA form, the CDR3 reads TGTGCCAGCAGCTTATCGGGGGAACTGAGGACATACACAGATACGCAGTATTTT. Encoded protein: CASSLSGELRTYTDTQYF. This chain uses TRBV13 with TRBJ2-3, with a weak D call TRBD2 (6 bases). The V gene lost 2 bases and the J gene lost 2 bases, with 20 bases spanning the gap. The V gene's germline CDR1 is PRHDT and CDR2 FYEKMQ (reference sequence). The CDR3 contains 18 residues.

The J gene is TRBJ2-3, the V gene TRBV15; 7 nucleotides match TRBD1. After removal of 0 bases from V and 1 base from J, the junction contained 7 bases not matched to a gene. The CDR3 length is 17 residues. The germline gives CDR1 LNHNV, CDR2 YYDKDF (reference sequence). The CDR3: CATSRELTGAGTDTQYF. CDR3 sequence (DNA): TGTGCCACCAGCAGAGAACTTACAGGGGCAGGCACAGATACGCAGTATTTT.

A word on this clone: One junction end disagrees with the germline gene, perhaps due to a read error. The V call is TRBV12-5, the J call TRBJ2-5; 10 bases map to TRBD2. The CDR3 spans 12 residues. Germline V CDR1 and CDR2: LGHNT, FRNRAP. The CDR3 DNA is TGTGCTAGTGGTTCATTACCGGGACTAGCGCACTTC. Its translation is CASGSLPGLAHF.

The rearrangement uses TRBV29-1 and TRBJ2-3; possible D gene TRBD1, 5 bases. This CDR3 is 16 amino acids long. V gave up 1 base and J gave up 0 bases, with 14 bases separating them. Germline values: CDR1 SQVTM, CDR2 ANQGSEA. The CDR3: CSVEVGQGLSTDTQYF. DNA for the CDR3: TGCAGCGTTGAAGTCGGGCAGGGCCTTAGCACAGATACGCAGTATTTT.

The rearrangement uses TRBV19 and TRBJ2-6; no firm D call. Germline CDR1 and CDR2: LNHDA and SQIVND (reference sequence). V lost 0 bases and J lost 5, with 5 bases in between. The CDR3 covers 14 residues. The CDR3 coding sequence is TGTGCCAGTAGTATAGATCCCTGGGCCAACGTCCTGACTTTC. This translates into CASSIDPWANVLTF.

This clone was observed a few times. The rearrangement joins TRBV27 to TRBJ1-5; possible D gene TRBD1, 5 bases. From germline, CDR1 is MNHEY and CDR2 SMNVEV (reference sequence). V lost 2 bases, J lost 2 bases, and 10 bases lay in between. The CDR3 length is 15 residues. CDR3 in amino acids: CASSLQGLGNQPQHF. Here the CDR3 DNA reads TGTGCCAGCAGTTTACAGGGATTGGGCAATCAGCCCCAGCATTTT.